These T cell receptor beta chains were read from a single sample in a study of CD8 T cells in ankylosing spondylitis. TCRdb redid the calling of the 5' RACE reads with MiXCR, one entry per CDR3 protein. The data show about 390,000 distinct CDR3 sequences, more than 20% seen once. Sequenced sample: blood, either unsorted or a sorted T cell fraction (not recorded which). The receptors were gathered from a male donor with ankylosing spondylitis. Both conserved end residues are part of each CDR3.

v_gene	j_gene	CDR3aa
TRBV7-9	TRBJ2-7	CASSLRVGTYEQYF
TRBV28	TRBJ2-1	CASRGIGGGGDEQFF
TRBV5-1	TRBJ1-1	CASSVSGPNTEAFF
TRBV2	TRBJ2-7	CASSVGGQTTYEQYF
TRBV7-2	TRBJ2-7	CASSPGLADQLPYEQYF
TRBV3-1	TRBJ2-1	CASTQGSSYNEQFF
TRBV27	TRBJ1-1	CASSFGRQMNTEAFF
TRBV5-1	TRBJ1-4	CASSPTGGLTNEKLFF
TRBV3-1	TRBJ2-7	CASSLTSQGSDEQYF
TRBV19	TRBJ2-3	CASSIAVGDTDTQYF
TRBV5-1	TRBJ1-1	CASSSLAQPYVGSEAFF
TRBV10-2	TRBJ2-3	CASSETSGRAFTQYF
TRBV28	TRBJ2-2	CASSPWRGLAGEMNTGELFF
TRBV27	TRBJ2-7	CASSRVQGNYEQYF